Listed below are T cell receptor beta chains from one sample, sequenced in a study of T cells in Graves' hyperthyroidism and ophthalmopathy. One entry per CDR3 protein, called by TCRdb with MiXCR from the multiplex PCR reads. Of about 520,000 distinct CDR3 sequences listed, around a quarter are singletons. The sequenced sample was blood. The receptors shown here come from a woman younger than 45 with Graves' ophthalmopathy. Each CDR3 is given with its conserved first and last residue. Each record gives: J gene, clone size, D gene, V gene, CDR3 DNA, CDR3 protein. D genes are given only for firm matches. Clone size, where shown, is once, few, many, or a class for clones that have expanded.

J gene: TRBJ1-1; clone size: NA; D gene: NA; V gene: TRBV10-1; CDR3 DNA: TGCGCCAGCAGTGACGAGGGTGAAGCTTTCTTT; CDR3 protein: CASSDEGEAFF
J gene: TRBJ2-7; clone size: NA; D gene: NA; V gene: TRBV20-1; CDR3 DNA: TGCAGTGCTAGAGGGACTATCTCCTACGAGCAGTACTTC; CDR3 protein: CSARGTISYEQYF
J gene: TRBJ1-1; clone size: few; D gene: NA; V gene: TRBV5-4; CDR3 DNA: TGTGCCAGCAGCTTGCAAAATGTGGCCCACGAGGCTTTCTTT; CDR3 protein: CASSLQNVAHEAFF
J gene: TRBJ1-2; clone size: NA; D gene: TRBD1; V gene: TRBV4-1; CDR3 DNA: TGCGCCAGCAGCCAAGGGGACAGGGAGTATGGTGGCTACACCTTC; CDR3 protein: CASSQGDREYGGYTF
J gene: TRBJ2-5; clone size: NA; D gene: NA; V gene: TRBV6-5; CDR3 DNA: TGTGCCAGCAGTTACTCCCCGGTATCTAAAGGGTCGGAGACCCAGTACTTC; CDR3 protein: CASSYSPVSKGSETQYF
J gene: TRBJ2-5; clone size: many; D gene: TRBD1; V gene: TRBV27; CDR3 DNA: TGTGCCAGCAGTTTATCTGCCTACAGGGGGCGATCAGAGACCCAGTACTTC; CDR3 protein: CASSLSAYRGRSETQYF
J gene: TRBJ2-7; clone size: NA; D gene: TRBD1; V gene: TRBV15; CDR3 DNA: TGTGCCACCAAACGGGGGACAGGGTCCTACGAGCAGTACTTC; CDR3 protein: CATKRGTGSYEQYF
J gene: TRBJ1-2; clone size: many; D gene: TRBD1; V gene: TRBV6-5; CDR3 DNA: TGTGCCAGCAGTTACACCCTCCCGGGACAGGGTGAAGGCTACACCTTC; CDR3 protein: CASSYTLPGQGEGYTF
J gene: TRBJ1-5; clone size: few; D gene: NA; V gene: TRBV12-3/TRBV12-4; CDR3 DNA: TGTGCCAGCAGCTCCATATCACAGCATTTT; CDR3 protein: CASSSISQHF
J gene: TRBJ1-5; clone size: many; D gene: NA; V gene: TRBV7-8; CDR3 DNA: TGTGCCAGCAGCTTAGGACCTGACCGGTTAGATAATCAGCCCCAGCATTTT; CDR3 protein: CASSLGPDRLDNQPQHF
J gene: TRBJ1-2; clone size: many; D gene: NA; V gene: TRBV6-5; CDR3 DNA: TGTGCCAGCACCAAATCGGGGCACAGAGGTTATGGCTACACCTTC; CDR3 protein: CASTKSGHRGYGYTF